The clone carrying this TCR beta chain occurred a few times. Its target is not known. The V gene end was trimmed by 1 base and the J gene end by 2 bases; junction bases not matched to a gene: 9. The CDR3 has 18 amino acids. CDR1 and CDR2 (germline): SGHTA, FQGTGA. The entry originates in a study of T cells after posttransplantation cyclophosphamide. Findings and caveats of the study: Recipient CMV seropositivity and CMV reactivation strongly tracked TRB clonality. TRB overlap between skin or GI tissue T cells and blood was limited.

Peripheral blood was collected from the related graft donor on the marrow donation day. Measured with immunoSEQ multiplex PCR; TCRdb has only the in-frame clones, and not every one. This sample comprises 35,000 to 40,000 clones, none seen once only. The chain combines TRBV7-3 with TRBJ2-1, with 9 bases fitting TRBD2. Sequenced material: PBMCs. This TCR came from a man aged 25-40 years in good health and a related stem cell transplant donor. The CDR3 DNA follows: TGTGCCAGCAGCTTAAACGGGCGGGGGGGCCCCCCCTACAATGAGCAGTTCTTC. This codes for CASSLNGRGGPPYNEQFF. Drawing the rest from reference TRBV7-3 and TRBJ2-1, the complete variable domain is GAGVSQTPSNKVTEKGKYVELRCDPISGHTALYWYRQSLGQGPEFLIYFQGTGAADDSGLPNDRFFAVRPEGSVSTLKIQRTERGDSAVYLCASSLNGRGGPPYNEQFFGPGTRLTVL.